This is a list of T cell receptor beta chains from one sample in a study of cytomegalovirus exposure and HLA in healthy donors. The table came from immunoSEQ multiplex PCR; TCRdb's copy has only in-frame clones and leaves some out. The table records tens of thousands of clones, approximately 84% of them present only once. Specimen: PBMCs. These TCRs come from a woman aged 18-35 years in good health and CMV-seropositive. CDR3s include the opening cysteine and the closing phenylalanine or tryptophan.

TRBV5-6,13,TRBJ2-1,CASSLVSEWKRFF
TRBV18,14,TRBJ1-1,CASSPLTVDTEAFF
TRBV5-5,16,TRBJ1-1,CASSVDKGTVNTEAFF
TRBV5-1,13,TRBJ2-3,CASSLGRSDTQYF
TRBV6-5,15,TRBJ1-5,CASSKTGYSNQPQHF
TRBV7-3,18,TRBJ2-5,CASSLGLAGGPFQETQYF
TRBV14,18,TRBJ2-3,CASSPKINPNPYTDTQYF
TRBV4-1,14,TRBJ1-2,CASSPPPGYYGYTF
TRBV19,16,TRBJ2-1,CASIASSGDPFGEQFF
TRBV18,14,TRBJ2-2,CASSPPGRAGELFF
TRBV5-1,14,TRBJ2-3,CASSLDLSTDTQYF
TRBV7-9,14,TRBJ1-2,CASSSPRENYGYTF
TRBV2,12,TRBJ2-7,CASKEGLYEQYF
TRBV19,16,TRBJ2-1,CASSILLAGAYNEQFF
TRBV6-1,14,TRBJ1-1,CASSKMGRNTEAFF
TRBV15,16,TRBJ1-4,CATSTPGGGLCEKLFF
TRBV5-6,13,TRBJ1-1,CASSLAWGPEAFF
TRBV6-5,15,TRBJ2-7,CASSYSSGSSYEQYF
TRBV27,14,TRBJ2-7,CASSLGRGAYEQYF
TRBV4-1,15,TRBJ2-2,CASSQARQDTGELFF
TRBV27,15,TRBJ2-1,CASSVSVDSYNEQFF
TRBV29-1,15,TRBJ2-3,CSVEGDRAFSDTQYF
TRBV7-9,13,TRBJ2-1,CASSLAGGKRQFF
TRBV28,11,TRBJ2-3,CASIVGDTQYF
TRBV7-3,16,TRBJ2-3,CASSLTGREWTDTQYF